This is a list of T cell receptor beta chains from one sample in a study of CD8 T cells in Susac syndrome. TCRdb reprocessed the immunoSEQ multiplex PCR reads via MiXCR and lists one record per CDR3 protein. In the table there are more than 150,000 distinct CDR3 sequences, around 95% of which are singletons. The sequenced sample consisted of CD8+ T cells from PBMCs. These receptors were collected from a human donor with multiple sclerosis. Both conserved end residues are part of each CDR3. A D gene is named only where the DNA matches it firmly. Size is stated for part of the rows, as once, few or many counts, or as a class when the clone is expanded.

>TRBD1|-|TRBV20-1|TRBJ2-4
CSASPRQGNGIQYF
TGCAGTGCTAGCCCCCGACAGGGTAATGGCATTCAGTACTTC
>-|-|TRBV29-1|TRBJ2-1
CSVDDSPGDRFEQFF
TGCAGCGTTGACGACTCCCCTGGCGACAGGTTTGAGCAGTTCTTC
>TRBD1|-|TRBV27|TRBJ1-1
CASSLRQGEAFF
TGTGCCAGCAGTTTGCGACAGGGTGAAGCTTTCTTT
>TRBD2|-|TRBV6-5|TRBJ2-5
CASSWRSGGGEETQYF
TGTGCCAGCAGTTGGAGGAGCGGGGGGGGAGAAGAGACCCAGTACTTC
>-|-|TRBV29-1|TRBJ1-2
CSALTDRSRYGYTF
TGCAGCGCCCTGACAGACCGCTCGAGATATGGCTACACCTTC
>-|-|TRBV27|TRBJ1-6
CASSRPGRANSPLHF
TGTGCCAGCAGTCGTCCGGGACGCGCGAATTCACCCCTCCACTTT
>-|-|TRBV2|TRBJ1-2
CASSEAVEGSNYGYTF
TGTGCCAGCAGTGAAGCGGTGGAGGGATCTAACTATGGCTACACCTTC
>-|-|TRBV13|TRBJ2-5
CASSSGTPETQYF
TGTGCCAGCAGCTCCGGGACCCCGGAGACCCAGTACTTC
>-|once|TRBV6-5|TRBJ2-1
CASTSASYNEQFF
TGTGCCAGCACCTCGGCATCCTACAATGAGCAGTTCTTC
>TRBD2|-|TRBV29-1|TRBJ2-1
CSVLGGASYNEQFF
TGCAGCGTACTCGGGGGGGCCTCCTACAATGAGCAGTTCTTC
>-|-|TRBV14|TRBJ2-1
CASSQADGSEQFF
TGTGCCAGCAGCCAAGCGGACGGTAGTGAGCAGTTCTTC
>TRBD1|-|TRBV20-1|TRBJ2-2
CSACKGAQVTGELFF
TGCAGTGCCTGTAAGGGGGCGCAAGTTACCGGGGAGCTGTTTTTT
>-|-|TRBV7-6|TRBJ2-3
CASSPRFYTDTQYF
TGTGCCAGCAGCCCCCGTTTTTACACAGATACGCAGTATTTT
>-|-|TRBV4-1|TRBJ2-3
CASSQGPKGTDTQYF
TGCGCCAGCAGCCAAGGACCCAAGGGCACAGATACGCAGTATTTT
>-|-|TRBV29-1|TRBJ1-1
CSVPEPGGGTEAFF
TGCAGCGTTCCAGAGCCGGGTGGGGGCACTGAAGCTTTCTTT
>TRBD1|-|TRBV20-1|TRBJ2-5
CSARAQDRGPETQYF
TGCAGTGCTAGAGCTCAGGACAGGGGGCCCGAGACCCAGTACTTC
>-|-|TRBV29-1|TRBJ2-7
CSVVTGNSGEQYF
TGCAGCGTTGTGACAGGGAACAGCGGGGAGCAGTACTTC
>TRBD1|-|TRBV9|TRBJ2-7
CASSVAQGEYEQYF
TGTGCCAGCAGCGTAGCTCAGGGGGAATACGAGCAGTACTTC
>TRBD2|-|TRBV11-3|TRBJ2-5
CASSSYTSGAIQETQYF
TGTGCCAGCAGCTCCTACACTAGCGGGGCGATTCAAGAGACCCAGTACTTC
>-|-|TRBV20-1|TRBJ1-4
CSARGTANEKLFF
TGCAGTGCTAGAGGAACGGCTAATGAAAAACTGTTTTTT
>TRBD1|-|TRBV6-5|TRBJ2-1
CASSLYRGLNEQFF
TGTGCCAGCAGTCTATACAGGGGGCTCAATGAGCAGTTCTTC
>-|-|TRBV29-1|TRBJ1-3
CSVLGGGQISGNTIYF
TGCAGCGTCCTCGGGGGGGGGCAAATCTCTGGAAACACCATATATTTT
>TRBD1|-|TRBV9|TRBJ1-2
CASSVAAGQTYYGYTF
TGTGCCAGCAGCGTAGCGGCGGGACAGACCTACTATGGCTACACCTTC
>-|-|TRBV5-5|TRBJ2-3
CASSLFAQPSTDTQYF
TGTGCCAGCAGCTTGTTTGCACAGCCGAGCACAGATACGCAGTATTTT
>TRBD2|once|TRBV6-6|TRBJ2-3
CASSLLAGGMDTQYF
TGTGCCAGCAGCCTACTAGCGGGGGGCATGGATACGCAGTATTTT
>-|-|TRBV20-1|TRBJ1-1
CSARELGSEAFF
TGCAGTGCTAGAGAGCTCGGGTCTGAAGCTTTCTTT
>-|once|TRBV30|TRBJ2-3
CAWSGGAWSTQYF
TGTGCCTGGAGTGGGGGGGCCTGGTCTACGCAGTATTTT
>TRBD2|-|TRBV6-6|TRBJ2-5
CASTQTSGRQETQYF
TGTGCCAGCACCCAGACTAGCGGGCGACAAGAGACCCAGTACTTC
>TRBD1|-|TRBV14|TRBJ2-1
CASSQVGTGSYNEQFF
TGTGCCAGCAGCCAGGTCGGGACAGGAAGTTACAATGAGCAGTTCTTC
>-|-|TRBV9|TRBJ1-2
CASTDNYREGDYGYTF
TGTGCCAGTACCGATAACTACAGGGAAGGGGACTATGGCTACACCTTC
>-|once|TRBV3-1|TRBJ1-3
CASSQDPGNTIYF
TGTGCCAGCAGCCAAGATCCCGGAAACACCATATATTTT
>-|-|TRBV29-1|TRBJ2-2
CSVFRGSGELFF
TGCAGCGTTTTCAGGGGATCCGGGGAGCTGTTTTTT
>TRBD2|-|TRBV30|TRBJ2-2
CAWSGLAGSTGELFF
TGTGCCTGGAGTGGGCTAGCGGGGTCCACCGGGGAGCTGTTTTTT
>-|-|TRBV12-3/TRBV12-4|TRBJ1-1
CASRVLETEAFF
TGTGCCAGCAGGGTACTGGAGACTGAAGCTTTCTTT